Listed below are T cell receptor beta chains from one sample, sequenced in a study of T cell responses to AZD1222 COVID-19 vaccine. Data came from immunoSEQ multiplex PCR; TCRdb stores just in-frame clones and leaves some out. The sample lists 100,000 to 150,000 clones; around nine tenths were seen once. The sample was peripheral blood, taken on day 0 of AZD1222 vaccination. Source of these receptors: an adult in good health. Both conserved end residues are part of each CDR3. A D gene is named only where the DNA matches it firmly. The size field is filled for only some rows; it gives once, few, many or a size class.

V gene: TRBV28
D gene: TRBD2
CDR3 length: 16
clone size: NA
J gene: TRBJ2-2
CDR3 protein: CASSPLIAGATGELFF
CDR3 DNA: TGTGCCAGCAGTCCGCTCATAGCGGGTGCCACCGGGGAGCTGTTTTTT

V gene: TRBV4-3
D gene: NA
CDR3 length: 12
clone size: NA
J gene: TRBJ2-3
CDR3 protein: CASSQDKLMQYF
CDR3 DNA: TGCGCCAGCAGCCAAGATAAACTGATGCAGTATTTT

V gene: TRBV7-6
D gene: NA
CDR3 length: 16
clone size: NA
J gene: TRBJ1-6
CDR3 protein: CASSLDGSSYNSPLHF
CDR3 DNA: TGTGCCAGCAGCTTAGACGGTAGCTCCTATAATTCACCCCTCCACTTT

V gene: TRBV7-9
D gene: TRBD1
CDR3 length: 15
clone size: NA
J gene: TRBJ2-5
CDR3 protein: CASSSRDRQAQAQYF
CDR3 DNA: TGTGCCAGCAGCTCCCGGGACAGGCAAGCCCAGGCCCAGTACTTC

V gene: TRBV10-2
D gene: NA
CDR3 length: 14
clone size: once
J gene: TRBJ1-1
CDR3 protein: CASIYTGRGSEAFF
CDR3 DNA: TGCGCCAGCATATACACCGGTAGGGGGTCTGAAGCTTTCTTT

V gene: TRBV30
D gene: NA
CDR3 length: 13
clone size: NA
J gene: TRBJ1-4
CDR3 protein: CAWRRTEKEKLFF
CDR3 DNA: TGTGCCTGGAGAAGGACAGAGAAGGAAAAACTGTTTTTT

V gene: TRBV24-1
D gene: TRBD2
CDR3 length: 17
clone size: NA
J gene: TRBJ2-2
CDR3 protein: CATSDPGQRGFGGELFF
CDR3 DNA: TGTGCCACCAGTGACCCTGGTCAGCGGGGGTTCGGCGGGGAGCTGTTTTTT

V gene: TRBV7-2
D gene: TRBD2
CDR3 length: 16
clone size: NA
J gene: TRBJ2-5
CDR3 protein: CASSRVGSGGVETQYF
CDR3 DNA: TGTGCCAGCAGCCGCGTCGGTAGCGGGGGGGTGGAGACCCAGTACTTC

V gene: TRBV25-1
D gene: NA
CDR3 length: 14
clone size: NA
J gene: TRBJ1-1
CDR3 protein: CASSEYGMNTEAFF
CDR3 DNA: TGTGCCAGCAGTGAGTATGGTATGAACACTGAAGCTTTCTTT

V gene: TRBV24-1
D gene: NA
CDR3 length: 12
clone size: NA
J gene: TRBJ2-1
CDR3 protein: CATSDPYNEQFF
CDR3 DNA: TGTGCCACCAGTGATCCTTACAATGAGCAGTTCTTC

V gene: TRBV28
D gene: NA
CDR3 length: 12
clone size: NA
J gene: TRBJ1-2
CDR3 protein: CASSLEVAGYTF
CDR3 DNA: TGTGCCAGCAGTTTAGAGGTGGCTGGCTACACCTTC

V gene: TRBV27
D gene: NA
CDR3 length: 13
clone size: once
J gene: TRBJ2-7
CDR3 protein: CASSLGEMYEQYF
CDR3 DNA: TGTGCCAGCAGCTTGGGGGAGATGTACGAGCAGTACTTC

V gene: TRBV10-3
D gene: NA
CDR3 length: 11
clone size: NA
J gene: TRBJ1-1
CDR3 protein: CAIFVGTEAFF
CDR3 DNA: TGTGCCATCTTTGTGGGCACTGAAGCTTTCTTT

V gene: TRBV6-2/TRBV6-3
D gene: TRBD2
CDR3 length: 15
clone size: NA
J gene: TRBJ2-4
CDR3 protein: CASSYSSGGADIQYF
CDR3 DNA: TGTGCCAGCAGTTACTCCAGCGGGGGGGCGGACATTCAGTACTTC

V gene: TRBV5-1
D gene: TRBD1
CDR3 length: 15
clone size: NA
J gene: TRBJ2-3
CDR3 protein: CASSLRGLGTDTQYF
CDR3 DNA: TGCGCCAGCAGCTTAAGGGGGCTTGGCACAGATACGCAGTATTTT

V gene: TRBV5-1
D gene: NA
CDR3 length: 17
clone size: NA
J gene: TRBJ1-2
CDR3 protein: CASSLTQTGSGDYGYTF
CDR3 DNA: TGCGCCAGCAGCTTAACTCAAACAGGGTCCGGTGACTATGGCTACACCTTC

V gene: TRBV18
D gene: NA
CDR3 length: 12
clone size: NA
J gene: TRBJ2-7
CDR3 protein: CASSPRGYEQYF
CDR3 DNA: TGTGCCAGCTCACCGAGAGGCTACGAGCAGTACTTC

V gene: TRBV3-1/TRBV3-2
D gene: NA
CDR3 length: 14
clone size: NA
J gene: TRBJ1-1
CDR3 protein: CASSQGGGLTEAFF
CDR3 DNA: TGTGCCAGCAGCCAAGGCGGAGGATTGACTGAAGCTTTCTTT

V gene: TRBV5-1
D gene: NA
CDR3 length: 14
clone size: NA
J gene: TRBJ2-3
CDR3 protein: CASSRADSTDTQYF
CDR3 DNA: TGCGCCAGCAGCAGGGCCGATAGCACAGATACGCAGTATTTT

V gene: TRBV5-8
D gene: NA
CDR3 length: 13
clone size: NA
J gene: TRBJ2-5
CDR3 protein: CASSPDPSTAQYF
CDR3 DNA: TGTGCCAGCAGCCCCGACCCCTCGACGGCCCAGTACTTC

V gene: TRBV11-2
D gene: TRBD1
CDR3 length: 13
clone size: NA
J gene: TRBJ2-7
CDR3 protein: CASSQPPGGGQYF
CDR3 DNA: TGTGCCAGCAGCCAGCCACCAGGGGGCGGGCAGTACTTC

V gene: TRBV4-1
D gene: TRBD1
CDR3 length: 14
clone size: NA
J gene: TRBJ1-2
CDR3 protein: CASSQDRGLVGYTF
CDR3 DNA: TGCGCCAGCAGCCAAGACAGGGGGCTCGTAGGCTACACCTTC

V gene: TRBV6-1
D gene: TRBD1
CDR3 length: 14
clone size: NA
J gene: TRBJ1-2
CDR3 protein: CASSEQGEWYGYTF
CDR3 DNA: TGTGCCAGCAGTGAACAGGGGGAATGGTATGGCTACACCTTC

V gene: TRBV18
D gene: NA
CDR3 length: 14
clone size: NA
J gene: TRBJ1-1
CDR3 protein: CASSPWVGVMDELF
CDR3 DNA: TGTGCCAGCTCACCATGGGTAGGGGTGATGGATGAACTCTTT

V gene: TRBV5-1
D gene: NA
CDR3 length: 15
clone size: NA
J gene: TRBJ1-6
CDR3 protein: CASSLEAGEYSPLHF
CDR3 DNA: TGCGCCAGCAGCTTGGAGGCAGGGGAGTACTCACCCCTCCACTTT

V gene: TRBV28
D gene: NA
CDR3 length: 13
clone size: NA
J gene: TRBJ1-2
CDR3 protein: CASSHDGNYGYTF
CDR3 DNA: TGTGCCAGCAGTCACGACGGGAACTATGGCTACACCTTC

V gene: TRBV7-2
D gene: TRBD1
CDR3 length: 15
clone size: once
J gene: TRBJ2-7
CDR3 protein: CASSARAGQGYEQYF
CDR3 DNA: TGTGCCAGCAGCGCCCGGGCGGGACAGGGCTACGAGCAGTACTTC

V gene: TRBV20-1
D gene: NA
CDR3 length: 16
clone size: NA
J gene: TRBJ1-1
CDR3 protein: CSASPTVGLKNTEAFF
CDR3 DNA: TGCAGTGCTAGTCCCACCGTGGGACTGAAGAACACTGAAGCTTTCTTT

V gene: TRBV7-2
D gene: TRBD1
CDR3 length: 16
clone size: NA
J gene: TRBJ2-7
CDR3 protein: CASSPGQGSHLYEQYF
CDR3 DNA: TGTGCCAGCAGTCCAGGACAGGGCTCCCATCTATACGAGCAGTACTTC

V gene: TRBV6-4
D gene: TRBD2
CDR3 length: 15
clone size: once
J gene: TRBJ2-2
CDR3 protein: CASSALAGDTGELFF
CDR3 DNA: TGTGCCAGCAGTGCTCTAGCGGGAGACACCGGGGAGCTGTTTTTT

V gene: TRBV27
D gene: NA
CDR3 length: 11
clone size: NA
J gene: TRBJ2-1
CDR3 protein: CASRDYNEQFF
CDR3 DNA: TGTGCCAGCAGGGACTACAATGAGCAGTTCTTC

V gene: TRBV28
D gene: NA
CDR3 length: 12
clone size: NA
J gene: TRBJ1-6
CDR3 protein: CASSLGDSPLHF
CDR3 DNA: TGTGCCAGCAGTTTAGGGGATTCACCCCTCCACTTT

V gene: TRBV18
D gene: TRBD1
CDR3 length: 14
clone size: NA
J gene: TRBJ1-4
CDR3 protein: CASSPGQGAGKLFF
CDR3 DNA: TGTGCCAGCTCACCGGGACAGGGGGCCGGAAAACTGTTTTTT

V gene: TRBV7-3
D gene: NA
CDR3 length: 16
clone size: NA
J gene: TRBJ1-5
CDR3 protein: CASTLGGWNFNQPQHF
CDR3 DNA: TGTGCCAGCACCCTGGGGGGGTGGAACTTCAATCAGCCCCAGCATTTT

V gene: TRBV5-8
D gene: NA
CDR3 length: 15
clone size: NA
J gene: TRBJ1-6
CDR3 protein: CASSLGGGYNSPLHF
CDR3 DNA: TGTGCCAGCAGCTTGGGGGGTGGCTATAATTCACCCCTCCACTTT

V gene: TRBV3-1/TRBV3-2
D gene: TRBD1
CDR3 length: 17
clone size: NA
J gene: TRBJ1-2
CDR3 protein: CASSQEVLTGGGAGYTF
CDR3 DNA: TGTGCCAGCAGCCAAGAGGTTCTTACAGGGGGCGGGGCTGGCTACACCTTC

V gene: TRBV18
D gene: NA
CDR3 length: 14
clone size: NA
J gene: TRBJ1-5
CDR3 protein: CASSPFREGQPQHF
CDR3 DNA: TGTGCCAGCTCACCATTCAGGGAAGGGCAGCCCCAGCATTTT

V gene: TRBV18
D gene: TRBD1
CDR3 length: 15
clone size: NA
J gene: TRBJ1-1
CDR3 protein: CASSLDRGTATEAFF
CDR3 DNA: TGTGCCAGCTCACTTGACAGGGGGACGGCCACTGAAGCTTTCTTT

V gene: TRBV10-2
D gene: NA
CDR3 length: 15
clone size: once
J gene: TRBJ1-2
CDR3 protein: CASSEDPSGGYGYTF
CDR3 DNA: TGCGCCAGCAGTGAGGACCCGTCCGGAGGCTATGGCTACACCTTC

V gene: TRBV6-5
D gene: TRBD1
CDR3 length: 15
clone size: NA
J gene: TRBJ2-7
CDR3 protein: CASSYSGTGTYEQYF
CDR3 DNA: TGTGCCAGCAGTTACTCCGGGACAGGTACCTACGAGCAGTACTTC

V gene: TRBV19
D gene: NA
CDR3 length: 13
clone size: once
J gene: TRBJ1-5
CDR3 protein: CASSLAGNQPQHF
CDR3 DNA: TGTGCCAGTAGTTTAGCGGGCAATCAGCCCCAGCATTTT

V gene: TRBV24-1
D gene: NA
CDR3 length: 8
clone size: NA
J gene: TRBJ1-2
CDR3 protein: CATRGYTF
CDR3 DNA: TGTGCCACCAGGGGCTACACCTTC

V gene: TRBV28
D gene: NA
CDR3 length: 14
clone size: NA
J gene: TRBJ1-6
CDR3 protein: CASSLISNNSPLHF
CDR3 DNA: TGTGCCAGCAGTTTAATCTCTAATAATTCACCCCTCCACTTT

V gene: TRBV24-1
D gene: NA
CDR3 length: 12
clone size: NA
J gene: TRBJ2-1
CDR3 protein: CATSFWGDEQFF
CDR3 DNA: TGTGCCACCAGTTTTTGGGGGGATGAGCAGTTCTTC

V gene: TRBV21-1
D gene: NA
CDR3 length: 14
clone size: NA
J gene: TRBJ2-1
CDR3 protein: CASLVQVGYNEQFF
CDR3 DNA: TGTGCCAGCTTAGTACAGGTGGGCTACAATGAGCAGTTCTTC

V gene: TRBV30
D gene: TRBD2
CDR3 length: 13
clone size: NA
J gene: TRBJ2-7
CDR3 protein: CAWTGTGGVEQYF
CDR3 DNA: TGTGCCTGGACCGGGACCGGGGGGGTCGAGCAGTACTTC

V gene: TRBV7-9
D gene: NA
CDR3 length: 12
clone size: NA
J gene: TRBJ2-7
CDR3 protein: CASTLGVFEQYF
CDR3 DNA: TGTGCCTCGACGTTGGGGGTATTCGAGCAGTACTTC

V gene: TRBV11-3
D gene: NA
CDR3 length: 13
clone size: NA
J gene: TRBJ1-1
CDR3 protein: CASSPGVNTEAFF
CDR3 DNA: TGTGCCAGCAGCCCAGGGGTTAACACTGAAGCTTTCTTT

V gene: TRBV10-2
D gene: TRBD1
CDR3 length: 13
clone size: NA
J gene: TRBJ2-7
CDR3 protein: CASSEPGGHEQYF
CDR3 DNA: TGCGCCAGCAGTGAGCCAGGGGGTCACGAGCAGTACTTC

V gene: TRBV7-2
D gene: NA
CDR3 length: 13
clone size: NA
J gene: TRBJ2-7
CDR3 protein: CASSLASDWGSLF
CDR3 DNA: TGTGCCAGCAGCTTAGCGAGTGATTGGGGCAGCCTTTTC

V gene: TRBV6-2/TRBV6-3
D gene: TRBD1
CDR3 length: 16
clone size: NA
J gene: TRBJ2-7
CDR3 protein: CASSFPLGQVQYEQYF
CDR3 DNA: TGTGCCAGCAGTTTTCCCTTGGGACAGGTCCAATACGAGCAGTACTTC

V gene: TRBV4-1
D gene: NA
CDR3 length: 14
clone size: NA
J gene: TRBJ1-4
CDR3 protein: CASSHHRENEKLFF
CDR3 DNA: TGCGCCAGCAGCCATCACAGAGAGAATGAAAAACTGTTTTTT

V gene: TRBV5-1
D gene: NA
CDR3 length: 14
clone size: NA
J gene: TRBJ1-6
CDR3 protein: CASSLAGDNSPLHF
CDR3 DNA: TGCGCCAGCAGCTTGGCCGGGGACAATTCACCCCTCCACTTT

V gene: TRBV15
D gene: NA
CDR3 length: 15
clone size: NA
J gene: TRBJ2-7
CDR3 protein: CATSSRQVAFYEQYF
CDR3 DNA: TGTGCCACCAGCAGTAGACAGGTGGCGTTCTACGAGCAGTACTTC